This T cell receptor (beta chain) was sequenced for a study of tissue T cells after allogeneic stem cell transplantation. The germline V gene has CDR1 KGHTA and CDR2 FRNEEI. The CDR3 contains 13 residues. The V end lost 5 bases, the J end lost 0 bases, and 5 bases lay between the germline ends. Time point denoted: mouse harvest day 7 after allogeneic transplant. The graft held 10^6 splenic CD5+ T cells and 10^7 T-cell-depleted bone marrow cells. Tissues came from B6→BALB/c major-mismatch GVHD mice at day 7 or 14. Note on this clone: Gene names and germline match the mouse. The CDR3 end lies 1 residue beyond the end of the read and is filled in from the germline J gene.

CDR3 sequences, V/J genes, frequencies and template counts came from survey-depth TCRbeta sequencing. The data were produced by immunoSEQ multiplex PCR, yet TCRdb's version contains in-frame clones alone and is incomplete. The data contain roughly 5,300 clones, over 50% of them singletons. The receptor was derived from a female BALB/c mouse given C57BL/6 T cells with graft-versus-host disease after an allogeneic hematopoietic cell transplant. This chain joins TRBV24 and TRBJ1-3, with D unresolved. The material sequenced was gut tissue. The DNA read from the CDR3 is TGTGCCAGCAGTAGAAATTCTGGAAATACGCTCTAT. Amino acid sequence: CASSRNSGNTLY. The whole CDR3 region reads CASSRNSGNTLYF.